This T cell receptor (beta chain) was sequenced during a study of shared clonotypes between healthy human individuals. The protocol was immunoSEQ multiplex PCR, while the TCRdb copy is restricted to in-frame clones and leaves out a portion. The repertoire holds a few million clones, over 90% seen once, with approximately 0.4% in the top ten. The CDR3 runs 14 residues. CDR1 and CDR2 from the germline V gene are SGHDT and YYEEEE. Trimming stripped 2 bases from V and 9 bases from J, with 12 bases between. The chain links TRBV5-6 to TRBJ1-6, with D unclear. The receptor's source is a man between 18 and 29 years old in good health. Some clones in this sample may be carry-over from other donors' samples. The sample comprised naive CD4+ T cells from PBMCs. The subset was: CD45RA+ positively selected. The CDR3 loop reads CASSLEQVVSPLHF. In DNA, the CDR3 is TGTGCCAGCAGCTTAGAGCAGGTCGTTTCACCCCTCCACTTT.